This T cell receptor beta chain was identified in a study of T cell clones after liver transplantation. Turning to the study itself: Samples came pre-transplant, pre-randomization before withdrawal, and post-randomization after withdrawal ended.

This CDR3 is built from 15 residues. The germline CDR1 and CDR2 sequences are MNHEY and SMNVEV (reference sequence). Trimming removed 5 bases at V and 2 bases at J, with 13 bases between. Profiling relied on immunoSEQ multiplex PCR, and the TCRdb table lists in-frame clones only, not all of them. The sample records tens of thousands of clones, roughly 74% being singletons. The chain is built from TRBV27 and TRBJ1-5; possible D gene TRBD1, 6 bases. The TCR sequence derives from a human patient who received a liver transplant. The graft donor may be the source of some T cells. The sample here was CD8+ T cells from blood, taken roughly 56 months after liver transplant. This CDR3 reads CASSTLSGGNQPQHF. CDR3 nucleotide sequence: TGTGCCAGCAGTACCCTTTCAGGGGGCAATCAGCCCCAGCATTTT.